This T cell receptor (beta chain) was sequenced for a study of shared clonotypes between healthy human individuals. Data came from immunoSEQ multiplex PCR; TCRdb stores just in-frame clones and leaves some out. The sample lists 980,000 or so clones; over 75% were seen once. The sequence was collected from a man between 18 and 35 years old in good health. Sequenced material: memory CD4+ T cells sorted from blood. Subset defined: CD45RA-negative fraction.

This CDR3 is CASSRTSLGPDEQFF. CDR3 nucleotides: TGTGCCAGCAGTAGGACTAGCTTAGGGCCGGATGAGCAGTTCTTC. The rearrangement links TRBV2 to TRBJ2-1, with 8 bases lining up with TRBD2. The J segment lost 8 bases and the V segment lost 5 bases, leaving 11 bases of the junction unmatched. The CDR3 is 15 residues long. In germline, CDR1 is SNHLY, CDR2 FYNNEI. Combining the CDR3 with reference TRBV2 and TRBJ2-1 gives the whole variable domain EPEVTQTPSHQVTQMGQEVILRCVPISNHLYFYWYRQILGQKVEFLVSFYNNEISEKSEIFDDQFSVERPDGSNFTLKIRSTKLEDSAMYFCASSRTSLGPDEQFFGPGTRLTVL.